These 14 T cell receptor beta chains were all obtained from the same sample, sequenced in a study of cytomegalovirus exposure and HLA in healthy donors. A multiplex PCR was run with 60 Vbeta primers and 13 Jbeta primers. Generated by immunoSEQ multiplex PCR, the TCRdb table keeps only in-frame clones and is missing some. Of 100,000 to 150,000 clones listed, around 79% are singletons. The sequenced material came from PBMCs. The receptors shown here come from a woman aged 40 to 50 in good health and CMV-seronegative.

This chain uses TRBV4-3 with TRBJ2-2, with a weak D call TRBD2 (5 bases). Germline CDR1 and CDR2: LGHNA and YSLEER. This CDR3 contains 16 residues. Trimming stripped 0 bases from V and 6 bases from J, with 14 bases between. The CDR3 bases are TGCGCCAGCAGCCAAGAAGGAGGAGGATTCTCCGGGGAGCTGTTTTTT. As protein: CASSQEGGGFSGELFF.

The chain is built from TRBV28 and TRBJ2-2; no reliable D call. CDR3 size: 12 residues. CDR1 and CDR2 (germline): MDHEN, SYDVKM. Trimming left V 6 bases short and J 3 bases short, with 5 bases between. CDR3 protein: CASSLDTGELFF. CDR3 coding DNA: TGTGCCAGCAGCCTCGACACCGGGGAGCTGTTTTTT.

The chain employs TRBV19 and TRBJ2-7; the D gene is possibly TRBD2 (6 bases). CDR1 LNHDA and CDR2 SQIVND come from the germline V gene (reference sequence). Trimming took 3 bases from V and 2 from J, leaving 17 bases between them. The CDR3 has 16 residues. CDR3 amino acids: CASSMKAGPIPYEQYF. The CDR3 DNA reads TGTGCCAGTAGTATGAAAGCGGGCCCGATTCCCTACGAGCAGTACTTC.

The chain uses TRBV19 and TRBJ1-4; maybe TRBD1 (6 bases). The germline gives CDR1 LNHDA, CDR2 SQIVND (reference sequence). V shed 9 bases and J shed 8 bases, with 16 bases lying between them. This CDR3 is built from 13 residues. The CDR3 nucleotides read TGTGCCAGCACGGACAGCTTTTTAGAAAAACTGTTTTTT. Translating gives CASTDSFLEKLFF.

Details on this clone: At one boundary the junction diverges from the germline segment, which might be a read error. The chain couples TRBV9 to TRBJ1-2; tentatively, D is TRBD1 (5 bases). Germline V gene lookup returns CDR1 SGDLS and CDR2 YYNGEE. The CDR3 totals 14 residues. CDR3 protein: CASSARQFNDGYTF. For the CDR3, the DNA is TGTGCCAGCAGCGCTAGACAGTTTAACGATGGCTACACCTTC. Filled out from reference TRBV9 and TRBJ1-2, the complete variable domain reads DSGVTQTPKHLITATGQRVTLRCSPRSGDLSVYWYQQSLDQGLQFLIQYYNGEERAKGNILERFSAQQFPDLHSELNLSSLELGDSALYFCASSARQFNDGYTFGSGTRLTVV.

The rearrangement uses TRBV6-5 and TRBJ1-6; D perhaps matches TRBD1 (5 bases). With 0 bases removed from V and 6 bases from J, the gap between germline ends came to 12 bases. Germline CDR1 MNHEY, CDR2 SVGAGI. The CDR3 has 16 amino acids. CDR3 coding DNA: TGTGCCAGCAGTTACTCCCGGGGGGGTTCTAATTCACCCCTCCACTTT. It yields the protein CASSYSRGGSNSPLHF.

This chain joins TRBV7-9 and TRBJ1-2; TRBD1 matches at 8 bases. The J segment lost 4 bases and the V segment lost 5 bases, leaving 3 bases of the junction unmatched. The CDR3 contains 13 residues. Germline lookup yields CDR1 SEHNR and CDR2 FQNEAQ (reference sequence). The CDR3 DNA sequence: TGTGCCAGCAGCCAGACAGGGGCCTATGGCTACACCTTC. It specifies CASSQTGAYGYTF.

This clone was seen only a few times. The rearrangement uses TRBV5-1 and TRBJ2-1; D is unclear. This CDR3 has 14 residues. Between the trimmed V and J ends, which lost 0 bases and 2 bases, there was a span of 6 bases. Germline V gene sequence: CDR1 SGHRS, CDR2 YFSETQ. In nucleotides, the CDR3 is TGCGCCAGCAGCTTGGGCGGCGCCTACAATGAGCAGTTCTTC. Its translation is CASSLGGAYNEQFF.

The rearrangement uses TRBV19 and TRBJ2-2; D is perhaps TRBD2 (6 bases). Germline CDR1 and CDR2: LNHDA and SQIVND (reference sequence). The CDR3 has 16 residues. Trimming removed 3 bases at V and 4 bases at J, with 15 bases between. The CDR3 sequence is CASSIAVGRSTGELFF. Written as DNA, the CDR3 is TGTGCCAGTAGTATTGCCGTGGGGAGGAGCACCGGGGAGCTGTTTTTT. The whole variable domain, filled in from reference TRBV19 and TRBJ2-2, reads DGGITQSPKYLFRKEGQNVTLSCEQNLNHDAMYWYRQDPGQGLRLIYYSQIVNDFQKGDIAEGYSVSREKKESFPLTVTSAQKNPTAFYLCASSIAVGRSTGELFFGEGSRLTVL.

The rearrangement uses TRBV6-6 and TRBJ1-3; 9 bases align to TRBD1. Germline V gives CDR1 MNHNY, CDR2 SVGAGI (reference sequence). Trimming at V came to 8 bases and at J to 2 bases, leaving 4 bases not matched to a gene. The CDR3 is made up of 14 amino acids. CDR3 DNA sequence: TGTGCCAGCCTCAGGACAGGGGCTGGAAACACCATATATTTT. Amino acids: CASLRTGAGNTIYF.

This clone was detected only once. The chain recombines TRBV11-2 with TRBJ1-3; possible D gene TRBD1, 5 bases. The CDR3 loop spans 16 amino acids. The ends were cut back, 2 bases at V and 0 bases at J, with 11 bases in the middle. Germline V gene lookup returns CDR1 SGHAT and CDR2 FQNNGV. CDR3 sequence reads: CASSLRARDSGNTIYF. CDR3 sequence (DNA): TGTGCCAGCAGCTTAAGAGCCAGGGACTCTGGAAACACCATATATTTT.

This clone occurred a few times. The V call is TRBV7-8, the J call TRBJ1-3, with a weak D call TRBD1 (5 bases). V was trimmed by 5 bases and J by 3 bases, leaving 17 bases between them. Germline CDR1 reads SGHVS; CDR2 reads FQNEAQ. This CDR3 comprises 16 residues. The CDR3 DNA is TGTGCCAGCAGCGCGAAGCGGGGGGATTTTGGAAACACCATATATTTT. It yields the protein CASSAKRGDFGNTIYF.

The V and J genes are TRBV7-2 and TRBJ2-6, with D perhaps TRBD2 (5 bases). This CDR3 is 16 amino acids long. CDR1 is SGHTA, CDR2 FQGNSA, per germline. The V and J ends lost 5 bases and 2 bases respectively, with 13 bases between them. DNA for the CDR3: TGTGCCAGCAGCCCTAGTACTAGGCCTGGGGCCAACGTCCTGACTTTC. Encoded protein: CASSPSTRPGANVLTF.

The chain combines TRBV28 with TRBJ1-2; 7 bases match TRBD1. The germline V gene has CDR1 MDHEN and CDR2 SYDVKM. V lost 6 bases, J lost 11 bases, and 15 bases stayed unmatched. The length of the CDR3 is 14 residues. CDR3 nucleotide sequence: TGTGCCAGCAGCAGGACAGGAGTTGTACCGGGGTACACCTTC. Translation gives CASSRTGVVPGYTF.